The clone carrying this TCR beta chain was seen just once. Methods used by the authors: Nucleated cell number was recorded as an estimate derived from reference gene primer amplification. Sequencing used immunoSEQ multiplex PCR; TCRdb keeps in-frame clones, though not all of them. V and J calls and clone size follow that table, whereas D and trimming were derived from the DNA. The table has 90,000 to 120,000 clones, approximately 88% seen once. This entry is derived from a study of blood T cell repertoires in COVID-19. The TCR was taken from a man over 45 with active or convalescent COVID-19. The sample consisted of peripheral blood.

The CDR3, as DNA: TGTGCCAGCAGCCTTGACAGGGATACGCAGTATTTT. Protein product: CASSLDRDTQYF. The chain joins TRBV6-5 to TRBJ2-3; possibly TRBD1 for D (6 bases). This CDR3 has 12 amino acids. Trimming removed 6 bases from V and 6 bases from J, with 10 bases in between. Germline values: CDR1 MNHEY, CDR2 SVGAGI.